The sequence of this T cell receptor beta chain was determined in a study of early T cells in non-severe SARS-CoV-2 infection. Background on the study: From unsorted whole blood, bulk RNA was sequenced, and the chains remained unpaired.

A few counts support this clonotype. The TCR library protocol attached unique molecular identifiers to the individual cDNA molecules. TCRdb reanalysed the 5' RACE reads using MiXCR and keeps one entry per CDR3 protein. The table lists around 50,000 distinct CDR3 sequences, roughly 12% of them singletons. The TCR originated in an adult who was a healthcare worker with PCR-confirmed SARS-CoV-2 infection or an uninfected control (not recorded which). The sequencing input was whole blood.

The CDR3 protein is CATTAYRGDTQYF. CDR3 sequence (DNA): TGTGCCACCACGGCCTACAGGGGAGATACGCAGTATTTT. The chain recombines TRBV24-1 with TRBJ2-3; TRBD1 aligns across 7 bases. The ends lost 8 bases at V and 5 bases at J; junction bases unmatched: 6. Looked up from germline, CDR1 is KGHDR and CDR2 is SFDVKD. The length of the CDR3 is 13 residues.